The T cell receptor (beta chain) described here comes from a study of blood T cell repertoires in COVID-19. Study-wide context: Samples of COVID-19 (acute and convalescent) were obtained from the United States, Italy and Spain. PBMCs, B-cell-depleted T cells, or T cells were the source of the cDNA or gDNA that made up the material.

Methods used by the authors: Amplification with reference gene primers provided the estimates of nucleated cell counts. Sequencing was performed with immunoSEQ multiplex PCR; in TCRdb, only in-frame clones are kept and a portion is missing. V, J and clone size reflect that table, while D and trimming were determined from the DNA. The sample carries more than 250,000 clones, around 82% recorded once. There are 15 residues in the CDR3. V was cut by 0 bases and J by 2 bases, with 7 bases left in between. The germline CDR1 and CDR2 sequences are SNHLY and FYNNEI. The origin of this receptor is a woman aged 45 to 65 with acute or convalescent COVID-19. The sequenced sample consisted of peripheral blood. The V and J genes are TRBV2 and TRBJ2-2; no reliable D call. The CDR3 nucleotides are TGTGCCAGCAGTGAAGCGTCTACCAACACCGGGGAGCTGTTTTTT. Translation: CASSEASTNTGELFF.